The 12 T cell receptor beta chains given below trace back to one sample, sequenced in a study of blood T cell repertoires in COVID-19. The method was immunoSEQ multiplex PCR; TCRdb's version includes in-frame clones alone and lacks a portion of them. Altogether around 290,000 clones are present, 88% being singletons, with the ten largest covering approximately 1%. Sequencing used PBMCs or T cells enriched from blood (not recorded which). The source is a woman in her twenties or thirties who had recovered from COVID-19.

The genes are TRBV18 and TRBJ2-3; 12 positions agree with TRBD2. Unmatched junction bases numbered 9, after V lost 5 bases and J lost 0 bases. The CDR3 has 18 amino acids. CDR1 and CDR2 from the germline V gene are KGHSH and LQKENI. The chain's CDR3 is CASSVLAGGTGSTDTQYF. The DNA of the CDR3 is TGTGCCAGCTCAGTACTAGCGGGGGGAACAGGAAGCACAGATACGCAGTATTTT.

The rearrangement uses TRBV28 and TRBJ2-5; D not certain. The assigned J gene may be wrong: the sequence end matches TRBJ2-7 better. Looked up from germline, CDR1 is MDHEN and CDR2 is SYDVKM. The CDR3 length is 13 residues. CDR3 sequence reads: CASSFYSVYEQYF. The CDR3 bases are TGTGCCAGCAGTTTTTACTCGGTCTACGAGCAGTACTTC.

V usage is TRBV10-3 and J usage is TRBJ2-5; D is perhaps TRBD2 (5 bases). This CDR3 spans 15 amino acids. Per germline, CDR1 ENHRY and CDR2 SYGVKD. Trimming stripped 3 bases from V and 0 bases from J, with 11 bases between. The CDR3 DNA follows: TGTGCCATCAGTGACCCCCCCGGGGACCAAGAGACCCAGTACTTC. Protein product: CAISDPPGDQETQYF.

The chain couples TRBV18 to TRBJ1-2, with TRBD1 as a possible D gene (6 bases). The CDR3 covers 17 residues. V was shortened by 1 base and J by 3 bases, with 18 bases between the two germline ends. Germline lookup yields CDR1 KGHSH and CDR2 LQKENI. CDR3 region: CASSPLGPQGTYYGYTF. The CDR3 bases are TGTGCCAGCTCACCACTGGGGCCCCAGGGGACGTACTATGGCTACACCTTC.

This chain joins TRBV5-1 and TRBJ1-1; D is possibly TRBD1 (5 bases). Per the germline V gene, CDR1 is SGHRS and CDR2 is YFSETQ. The V and J ends lost 0 bases and 2 bases respectively, with 14 bases between them. CDR3 length: 16 amino acids. In DNA, the CDR3 is TGCGCCAGCAGCTTGGAGGGCGGGACTTATAACACTGAAGCTTTCTTT. Translated, it gives CASSLEGGTYNTEAFF.

The chain is built from TRBV27 and TRBJ2-2; D is possibly TRBD1 (6 bases). V was cut by 4 bases and J by 4 bases, with 19 bases left in between. The germline V gene has CDR1 MNHEY and CDR2 SMNVEV (reference sequence). The CDR3 runs 17 residues. The CDR3 nucleotides read TGTGCCAGCAGTTCTTCCGGCAGGGGCCTACGCACCGGGGAGCTGTTTTTT. It encodes CASSSSGRGLRTGELFF.

Comment on this clone: Other DNA sequences in the same sample also yield this CDR3. The V gene is TRBV7-3, the J gene TRBJ1-1, with 9 bases matching TRBD1. This CDR3 is 15 amino acids long. Germline V gives CDR1 SGHTA, CDR2 FQGTGA. Losses at the gene ends were 2 bases for V and 4 bases for J; bases not matched to a gene: 5. For the CDR3, the DNA is TGTGCCAGCAGCTTAGAGGGACAGGGAATCACTGAAGCTTTCTTT. Translating gives CASSLEGQGITEAFF. Combining the CDR3 with reference TRBV7-3 and TRBJ1-1 gives the whole variable domain GAGVSQTPSNKVTEKGKYVELRCDPISGHTALYWYRQSLGQGPEFLIYFQGTGAADDSGLPNDRFFAVRPEGSVSTLKIQRTERGDSAVYLCASSLEGQGITEAFFGQGTRLTVV.

V gene TRBV5-4 combines with J gene TRBJ1-2; 7 positions match TRBD1. The CDR3 is made up of 18 amino acids. Per germline, CDR1 SGHNT and CDR2 YYREEE (reference sequence). After removal of 4 bases from V and 1 base from J, the junction contained 16 bases not matched to a gene. The CDR3 coding sequence is TGTGCCAGCAGCCCCCAAAACCCGAGACAGGGAAGTAACTATGGCTACACCTTC. Residues: CASSPQNPRQGSNYGYTF.

This sequence joins TRBV6-5 and TRBJ1-1, with a possible D match to TRBD1 (5 bases). The CDR3 runs to 12 residues. Looked up from germline, CDR1 is MNHEY and CDR2 is SVGAGI. Trimming stripped 0 bases from V and 7 bases from J, with 6 bases between. This chain's CDR3 is CASSYSGVEAFF. The CDR3 DNA is TGTGCCAGCAGTTACTCAGGGGTTGAAGCTTTCTTT.

The V gene is TRBV7-9, the J gene TRBJ1-5; D may be TRBD1 (6 bases). CDR1 is SEHNR and CDR2 is FQNEAQ in the germline V gene (reference sequence). The CDR3 is 12 residues long. V lost 6 bases to trimming and J lost 5 bases, with 8 bases between them. DNA of the CDR3: TGTGCCAGCAGTCCAGGGGATCAGCCCCAGCATTTT. It yields the protein CASSPGDQPQHF. The full variable domain, in which reference TRBV7-9 and TRBJ1-5 provide the parts outside the CDR3, is DTGVSQNPRHKITKRGQNVTFRCDPISEHNRLYWYRQTLGQGPEFLTYFQNEAQLEKSRLLSDRFSAERPKGSFSTLEIQRTEQGDSAMYLCASSPGDQPQHFGDGTRLSIL.

The chain couples TRBV10-3 to TRBJ2-5; TRBD2 aligns across 11 bases. CDR1 is ENHRY and CDR2 is SYGVKD in the germline V gene. This CDR3 comprises 15 residues. J was trimmed by 5 bases and V by 4 bases; bases with no gene match: 6. The CDR3 nucleotides are TGTGCCATCAGTGTCCTAGCGGGGGGCTCTGAGACCCAGTACTTC. The encoded protein is CAISVLAGGSETQYF.

This clone appeared once. The chain employs TRBV9 and TRBJ1-4; no clear D. V was pared by 2 bases and J by 4 bases, with 12 bases between. Germline assignment: CDR1 SGDLS and CDR2 YYNGEE. The length of the CDR3 is 15 residues. The CDR3 loop reads CASSVDGRGNEKLFF. DNA for the CDR3: TGTGCCAGCAGCGTCGACGGACGGGGTAATGAAAAACTGTTTTTT.